The clone carrying this T cell receptor (beta chain) was counted a few times. This specimen comes from a study of blood T cells in healthy people across ages. For the second PCR, which ran for 7 to 11 cycles, a sample-barcoded 5' primer and a J-beta primer mix were used. MiXCR was run by TCRdb on the 5' RACE reads, yielding one entry per CDR3 protein. This sample has over 1,500,000 distinct CDR3 sequences, with 30% to 40% found just once. The sequencing sample was made of blood. This clonotype was sampled from a human donor in good health.

The CDR3 nucleotides are TGCGCCAGCAGCTCCGATCCTGGGGCCAACGTCCTGACTTTC. It is translated as CASSSDPGANVLTF. V usage is TRBV5-1 and J usage is TRBJ2-6, with D unresolved. Trimming stripped 3 bases from V and 2 bases from J, with 6 bases between. The germline V gene has CDR1 SGHRS and CDR2 YFSETQ. The CDR3 is made up of 14 amino acids.